One sample yielded the 21 T cell receptor beta chains listed below, sequenced in a study of shared clonotypes between healthy human individuals. Assay used: immunoSEQ multiplex PCR; TCRdb lists only in-frame clones, some missing. The sample consists of hundreds of thousands of clones, about 98% of them appearing once. It was CD45RO-negative cells, positively selected for CCR7, that made up naive CD8 cells, with terminally differentiated effector memory CD45RA+ cells excluded. The material sequenced was naive CD8+ T cells sorted from blood. The receptors were sampled from a man younger than 40 in good health.

This rearrangement joins TRBV29-1 to TRBJ2-2, with TRBD1 identical over 11 bases. Germline V gene sequence: CDR1 SQVTM, CDR2 ANQGSEA. The CDR3 is 16 residues long. J was trimmed by 7 bases and V by 0 bases; bases with no gene match: 7. The CDR3 DNA follows: TGCAGCGTTGAAGATCTGGACAGGGGGCTTAACGGGGAGCTGTTTTTT. It translates to CSVEDLDRGLNGELFF.

This clone was detected once. The chain links TRBV29-1 to TRBJ1-1, with D possibly TRBD1 on 5 matching bases. This CDR3 region has 12 residues. V gave up 5 bases and J gave up 5 bases, with 12 bases separating them. CDR1 is SQVTM and CDR2 is ANQGSEA in the germline V gene. As DNA, the CDR3 is TGCAGCGTTTCGTCCGGGGGGACTGAAGCTTTCTTT. It is translated as CSVSSGGTEAFF.

This chain links TRBV18 with TRBJ2-6; D might be TRBD1 (5 bases). V was trimmed by 5 bases and J by 3 bases, leaving 14 bases between them. Germline V CDR1 and CDR2: KGHSH, LQKENI. The CDR3 sequence is 16 residues long. CDR3 coding DNA: TGTGCCAGCTCATCCAGGGCAGACCTTGGGGCCAACGTCCTGACTTTC. Translation: CASSSRADLGANVLTF.

This chain joins TRBV20-1 and TRBJ1-2, with D tentatively TRBD1 (5 bases). This CDR3 is 11 amino acids long. Germline V gene lookup returns CDR1 DFQATT and CDR2 SNEGSKA (reference sequence). V lost 7 bases and J lost 4, with 10 bases in between. The CDR3: CSGRDGYGYTF. DNA for the CDR3: TGCAGTGGTCGGGACGGCTATGGCTACACCTTC.

This clone was observed a single time. Written as DNA, the CDR3 is TGCAGCGTTTACCTCCGCGAGCAGTACTTC. Its translation: CSVYLREQYF. V and J are TRBV29-1 and TRBJ2-7; D not resolved. The CDR3 runs to 10 residues. Looked up from germline, CDR1 is SQVTM and CDR2 is ANQGSEA. V was cut by 5 bases and J by 6 bases, with 8 bases left in between.

The V and J genes are TRBV11-2 and TRBJ2-7, with D uncertain. V lost 5 bases and J 0 bases, leaving 17 bases between the germline ends. Germline assignment: CDR1 SGHAT and CDR2 FQNNGV. This CDR3 region has 16 residues. The CDR3 loop reads CASSPIGVPSSYEQYF. The CDR3 DNA follows: TGTGCCAGCAGCCCGATTGGAGTTCCGAGCTCCTACGAGCAGTACTTC.

The V gene is TRBV6-1, the J gene TRBJ1-2, with D possibly being TRBD1 (6 bases). Germline V gives CDR1 MNHNS, CDR2 SASEGT. V gave up 3 bases and J gave up 4 bases, with 9 bases separating them. There are 13 residues in the CDR3. For the CDR3, the DNA is TGTGCCAGCAGTGACCCGACAGGCTATGGCTACACCTTC. Protein sequence: CASSDPTGYGYTF.

The chain links TRBV2 to TRBJ2-1, with 9 bases aligning to TRBD2. Germline V gene data show CDR1 as SNHLY and CDR2 as FYNNEI. This CDR3 is 17 amino acids long. The V segment lost 3 bases and the J segment 4 bases; nucleotides outside the gene matches: 10. The chain's CDR3 is CASSEGLASLRYNEQFF. Here the CDR3 DNA reads TGTGCCAGCAGTGAGGGACTAGCATCCCTAAGGTACAATGAGCAGTTCTTC.

The rearrangement uses TRBV6-6 and TRBJ2-7, with a tentative D call TRBD1 (6 bases). V dropped 5 bases and J dropped 2 bases, with 16 bases sitting between them. The CDR3 totals 15 residues. Germline V lookup: CDR1 MNHNY, CDR2 SVGAGI (reference sequence). Here the CDR3 DNA reads TGTGCCAGCAGTCCCGGTTGGGACACTACCTACGAGCAGTACTTC. Protein product: CASSPGWDTTYEQYF.

The CDR3 here is CASSGGLAGKRSSYEQYF. In nucleotides, the CDR3 is TGTGCCAGCAGCGGAGGACTAGCGGGAAAAAGGAGCTCCTACGAGCAGTACTTC. The genes are TRBV2 and TRBJ2-7, with 12 bases lining up with TRBD2. This CDR3 has 18 amino acids. Trimming at V came to 6 bases and at J to 0 bases, leaving 12 bases not matched to a gene. Germline V gene lookup returns CDR1 SNHLY and CDR2 FYNNEI.

V is TRBV14 and J is TRBJ2-1; D might be TRBD2 (5 bases). The CDR3 consists of 13 residues. Germline lookup yields CDR1 SGHDN and CDR2 FVKESK. V was cut by 6 bases and J by 1 base, with 7 bases left in between. As DNA, the CDR3 is TGTGCCAGCAGTGGGAGTTCCTACAATGAGCAGTTCTTC. Protein sequence: CASSGSSYNEQFF.

The J gene is TRBJ1-1, the V gene TRBV30; possibly TRBD1 for D (6 bases). Trimming pared 7 bases from V and 4 bases from J, leaving 13 bases between. Germline V gene lookup returns CDR1 GTSNPN and CDR2 SVGIG (reference sequence). This CDR3 has 12 amino acids. CDR3 nucleotides: TGTGCCTTCTGGGGGCAAATCACTGAAGCTTTCTTT. It is translated as CAFWGQITEAFF.

V gene TRBV30 combines with J gene TRBJ2-1; D gene unclear. V was trimmed by 4 bases and J by 4 bases, leaving 17 bases between them. The CDR3 is 15 residues long. Germline values: CDR1 GTSNPN, CDR2 SVGIG (reference sequence). CDR3 coding DNA: TGTGCCTGGACTGCCGACTCCGACAAGTACAATGAGCAGTTCTTC. Translated, it gives CAWTADSDKYNEQFF.

A word on this clone: Other DNA sequences within the sample encode an identical CDR3. The chain carries TRBV5-4 and TRBJ1-2; D not resolved. This CDR3 has 12 residues. CDR1 is SGHNT and CDR2 is YYREEE in the germline V gene (reference sequence). The ends were cut back, 0 bases at V and 6 bases at J, with 6 bases in the middle. In DNA form, the CDR3 reads TGTGCCAGCAGCTTGGGGGGAAATGGCTACACCTTC. As protein: CASSLGGNGYTF.

This clone appeared a few times. Additional DNA sequences in this sample encode the identical CDR3. This chain links TRBV7-9 with TRBJ2-7; D gene uncertain. From germline, CDR1 is SEHNR and CDR2 FQNEAQ (reference sequence). Trimming stripped 4 bases from V and 2 bases from J, with 3 bases between. This CDR3 region has 11 residues. The CDR3 sequence: CASSSTYEQYF. CDR3 nucleotide sequence: TGTGCCAGCAGCTCCACCTACGAGCAGTACTTC.

The chain joins TRBV27 to TRBJ1-1; 8 bases are a match to TRBD1. This CDR3 region has 13 residues. Trimming cost V 5 bases and J 1 base; bases outside gene matches: 0. The germline gives CDR1 MNHEY, CDR2 SMNVEV (reference sequence). The chain's CDR3 is CASSTGGNTEAFF. CDR3 bases: TGTGCCAGCAGTACAGGGGGGAACACTGAAGCTTTCTTT.

In the case of this clone: The sample holds other DNA sequences that translate to the same CDR3. This sequence joins TRBV19 and TRBJ2-7; perhaps TRBD2 as D (6 bases). Germline V gene data show CDR1 as LNHDA and CDR2 as SQIVND (reference sequence). Between the trimmed V and J ends, which lost 3 bases and 3 bases, there was a span of 9 bases. CDR3 size: 13 residues. The CDR3 DNA sequence: TGTGCCAGTAGTATTGGGGGGAACTACGAGCAGTACTTC. It yields the protein CASSIGGNYEQYF. Together with reference TRBV19 and TRBJ2-7, the CDR3 gives the full variable domain: DGGITQSPKYLFRKEGQNVTLSCEQNLNHDAMYWYRQDPGQGLRLIYYSQIVNDFQKGDIAEGYSVSREKKESFPLTVTSAQKNPTAFYLCASSIGGNYEQYFGPGTRLTVT.

As concerns this clone: The CDR3 does not end in the conserved phenylalanine or tryptophan, so this is likely a read error. The limits of the CDR3 on the DNA are not certain, so only TCRdb's listed CDR3 is given. V gene TRBV6-5 combines with J gene TRBJ2-7; the D segment call TRBD2 is taken from the table without a DNA check. Per germline, CDR1 MNHEY and CDR2 SVGAGI. The CDR3 region is 9 residues in length, termini included. The CDR3 here is CASSHPRRN.

J is TRBJ2-7 and V is TRBV27; D unresolved. CDR1 and CDR2 from the germline V gene are MNHEY and SMNVEV (reference sequence). The CDR3 extends over 15 amino acids. The V end lost 5 bases, the J end lost 2 bases, and 16 bases lay between the germline ends. In DNA, the CDR3 is TGTGCCAGCAGTCAAGTAGGACCCGTAACCTACGAGCAGTACTTC. Its translation: CASSQVGPVTYEQYF.

J is TRBJ2-1 and V is TRBV4-2; unclear D gene. CDR1 and CDR2 (germline): LGHNA, YNFKEQ. V lost 1 base and J 15 bases, leaving 10 bases between the germline ends. This CDR3 contains 11 residues. CDR3 amino acids: CASSQGLDPFF. The CDR3 nucleotides read TGTGCCAGCAGCCAAGGGCTGGATCCGTTCTTC.

V is TRBV19 and J is TRBJ1-1; possibly TRBD1 for D (5 bases). The germline CDR1 and CDR2 sequences are LNHDA and SQIVND (reference sequence). Trimming took 3 bases from V and 1 from J, leaving 12 bases between them. This CDR3 has 15 residues. The CDR3, as DNA: TGTGCCAGTAGTATGCGAGCAGGGACGAACACTGAAGCTTTCTTT. Protein: CASSMRAGTNTEAFF.